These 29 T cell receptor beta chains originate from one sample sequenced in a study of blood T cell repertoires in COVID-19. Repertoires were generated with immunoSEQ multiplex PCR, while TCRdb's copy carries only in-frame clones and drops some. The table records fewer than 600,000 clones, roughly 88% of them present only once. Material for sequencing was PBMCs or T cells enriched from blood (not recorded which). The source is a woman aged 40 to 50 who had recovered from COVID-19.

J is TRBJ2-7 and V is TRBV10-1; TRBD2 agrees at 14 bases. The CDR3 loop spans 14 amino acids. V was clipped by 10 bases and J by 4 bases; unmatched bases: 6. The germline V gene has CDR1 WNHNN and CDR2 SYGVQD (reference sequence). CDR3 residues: CAIRLAGGPYEQYF. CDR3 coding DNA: TGCGCCATCAGACTAGCGGGAGGGCCTTACGAGCAGTACTTC.

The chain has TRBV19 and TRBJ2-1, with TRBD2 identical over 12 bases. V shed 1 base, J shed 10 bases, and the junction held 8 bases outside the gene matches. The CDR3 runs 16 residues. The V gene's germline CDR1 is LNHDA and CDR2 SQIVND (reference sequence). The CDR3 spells CASSIVGASGRGEQFF. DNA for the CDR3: TGTGCCAGTAGTATAGTAGGGGCTAGCGGGAGGGGAGAGCAGTTCTTC.

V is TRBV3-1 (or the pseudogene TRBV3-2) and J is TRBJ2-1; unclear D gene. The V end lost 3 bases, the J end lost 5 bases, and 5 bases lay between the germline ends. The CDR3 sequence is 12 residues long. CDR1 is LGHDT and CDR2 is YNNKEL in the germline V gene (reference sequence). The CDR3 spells CASSHRDNEQFF. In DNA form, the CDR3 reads TGTGCCAGCAGCCACCGGGACAATGAGCAGTTCTTC.

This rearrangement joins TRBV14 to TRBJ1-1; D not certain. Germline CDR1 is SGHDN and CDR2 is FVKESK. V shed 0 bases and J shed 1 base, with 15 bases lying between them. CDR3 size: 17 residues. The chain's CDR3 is CASSQDRTVQPNTEAFF. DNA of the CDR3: TGTGCCAGCAGCCAAGATCGTACAGTACAACCGAACACTGAAGCTTTCTTT.

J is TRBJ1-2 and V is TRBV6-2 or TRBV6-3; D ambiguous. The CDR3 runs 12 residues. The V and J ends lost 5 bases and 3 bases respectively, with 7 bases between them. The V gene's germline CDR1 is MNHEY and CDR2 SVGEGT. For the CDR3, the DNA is TGTGCCAGCAGTCGTGTAGACTATGGCTACACCTTC. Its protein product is CASSRVDYGYTF.

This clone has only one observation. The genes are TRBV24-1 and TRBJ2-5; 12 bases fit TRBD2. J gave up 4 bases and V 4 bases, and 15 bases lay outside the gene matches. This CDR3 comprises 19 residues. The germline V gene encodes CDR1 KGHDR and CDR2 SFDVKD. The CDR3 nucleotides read TGTGCCACCAGTGACACCACTTCGTCGACTAGCGGGAGACGAGAGACCCAGTACTTC. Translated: CATSDTTSSTSGRRETQYF.

CDR3 region: CASSFTGTYEQYF. CDR3 DNA: TGTGCCAGCAGCTTTACGGGGACCTACGAGCAGTACTTC. The chain carries TRBV7-2 and TRBJ2-7, with a tentative D call TRBD2 (5 bases). CDR3 length: 13 amino acids. CDR1 is SGHTA, CDR2 FQGNSA, per germline. Trimming removed 3 bases from V and 2 bases from J, with 8 bases in between.

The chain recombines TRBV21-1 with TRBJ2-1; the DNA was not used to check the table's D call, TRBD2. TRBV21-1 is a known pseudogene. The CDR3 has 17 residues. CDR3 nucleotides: TGTGCCAGCAGCAAGTTAAAAGGGCTAGCGAGATACAATGAGCAGTTCTTC. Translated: CASSKLKGLARYNEQFF.

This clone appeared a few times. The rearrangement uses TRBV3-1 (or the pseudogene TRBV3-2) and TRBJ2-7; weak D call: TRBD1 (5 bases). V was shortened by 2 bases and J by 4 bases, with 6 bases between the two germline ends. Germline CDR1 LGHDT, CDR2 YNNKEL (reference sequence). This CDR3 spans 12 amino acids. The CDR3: CASSQQGYEQYF. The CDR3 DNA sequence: TGTGCCAGCAGCCAACAGGGATACGAGCAGTACTTC.

In DNA, the CDR3 is TGTGCCAGCAGTTTAAGCGATCGCGAGCAGTACTTC. It encodes CASSLSDREQYF. The chain recombines TRBV12-3 or TRBV12-4 with TRBJ2-7; the D is unclear. V lost 2 bases, J lost 6 bases, and 8 bases lay in between. The CDR3 runs to 12 residues.

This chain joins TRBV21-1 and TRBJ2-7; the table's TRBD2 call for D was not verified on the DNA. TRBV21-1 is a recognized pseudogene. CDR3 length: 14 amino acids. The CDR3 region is CASLGLAGPYEQYF. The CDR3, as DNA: TGTGCCAGCCTCGGACTAGCGGGTCCCTACGAGCAGTACTTC.

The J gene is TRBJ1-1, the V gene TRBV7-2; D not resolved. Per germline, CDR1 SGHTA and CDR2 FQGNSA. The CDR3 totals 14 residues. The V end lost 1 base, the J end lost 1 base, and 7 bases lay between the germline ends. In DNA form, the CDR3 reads TGTGCCAGCAGCTTAGTGCCGGGGAACACTGAAGCTTTCTTT. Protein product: CASSLVPGNTEAFF.

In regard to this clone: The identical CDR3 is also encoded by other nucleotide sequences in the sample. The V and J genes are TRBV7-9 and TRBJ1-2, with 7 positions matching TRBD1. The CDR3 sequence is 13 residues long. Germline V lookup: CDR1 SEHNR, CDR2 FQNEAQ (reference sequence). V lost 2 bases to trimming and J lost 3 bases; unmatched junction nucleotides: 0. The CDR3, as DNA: TGTGCCAGCAGCTTAACAGGGGACTATGGCTACACCTTC. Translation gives CASSLTGDYGYTF.

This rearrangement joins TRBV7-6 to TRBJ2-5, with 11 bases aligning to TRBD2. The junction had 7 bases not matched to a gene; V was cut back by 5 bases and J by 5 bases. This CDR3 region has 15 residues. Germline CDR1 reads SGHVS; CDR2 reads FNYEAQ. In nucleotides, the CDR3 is TGTGCCAGCAGCAATAGCGGGAGGGCTCGGGAGACCCAGTACTTC. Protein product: CASSNSGRARETQYF.

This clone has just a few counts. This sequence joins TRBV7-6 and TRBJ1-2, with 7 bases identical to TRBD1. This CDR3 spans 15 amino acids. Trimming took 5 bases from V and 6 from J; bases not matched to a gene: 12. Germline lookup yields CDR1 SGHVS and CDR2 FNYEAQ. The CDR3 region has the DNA TGTGCCAGCAGCGCGGGACAGATCCTCCCTAATGGCTACACCTTC. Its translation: CASSAGQILPNGYTF.

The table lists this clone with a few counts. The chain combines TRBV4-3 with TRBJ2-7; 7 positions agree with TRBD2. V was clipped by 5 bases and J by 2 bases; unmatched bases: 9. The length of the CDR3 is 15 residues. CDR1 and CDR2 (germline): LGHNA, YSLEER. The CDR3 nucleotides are TGCGCCAGCAGCTTCCGGGCTAGCGGTACCTACGAGCAGTACTTC. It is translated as CASSFRASGTYEQYF.

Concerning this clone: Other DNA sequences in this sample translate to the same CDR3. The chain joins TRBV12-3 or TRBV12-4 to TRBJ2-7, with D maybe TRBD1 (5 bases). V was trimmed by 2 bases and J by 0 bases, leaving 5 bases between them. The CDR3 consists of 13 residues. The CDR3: CASSLRGSYEQYF. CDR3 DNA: TGTGCCAGCAGTTTAAGGGGCTCCTACGAGCAGTACTTC.

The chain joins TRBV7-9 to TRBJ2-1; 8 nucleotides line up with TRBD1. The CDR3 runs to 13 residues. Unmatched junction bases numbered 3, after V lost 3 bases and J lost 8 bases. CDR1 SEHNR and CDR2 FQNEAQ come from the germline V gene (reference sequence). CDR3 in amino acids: CASSLGTGYEQFF. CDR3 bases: TGTGCCAGCAGCTTGGGGACAGGCTATGAGCAGTTCTTC. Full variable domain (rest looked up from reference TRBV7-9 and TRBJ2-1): DTGVSQNPRHKITKRGQNVTFRCDPISEHNRLYWYRQTLGQGPEFLTYFQNEAQLEKSRLLSDRFSAERPKGSFSTLEIQRTEQGDSAMYLCASSLGTGYEQFFGPGTRLTVL.

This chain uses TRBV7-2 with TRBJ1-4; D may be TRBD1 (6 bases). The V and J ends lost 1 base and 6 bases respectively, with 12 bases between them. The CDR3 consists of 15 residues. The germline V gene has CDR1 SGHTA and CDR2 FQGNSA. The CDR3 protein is CASSLGTADYEKLFF. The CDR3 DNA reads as TGTGCCAGCAGCTTAGGGACAGCGGACTATGAAAAACTGTTTTTT.

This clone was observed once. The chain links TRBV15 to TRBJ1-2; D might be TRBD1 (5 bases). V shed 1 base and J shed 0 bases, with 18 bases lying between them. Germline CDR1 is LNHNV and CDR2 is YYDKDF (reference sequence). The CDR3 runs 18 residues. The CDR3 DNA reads TGTGCCACCAGCAGAGGTTTGGCCGGGGGGGGTACTAACTATGGCTACACCTTC. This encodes CATSRGLAGGGTNYGYTF.

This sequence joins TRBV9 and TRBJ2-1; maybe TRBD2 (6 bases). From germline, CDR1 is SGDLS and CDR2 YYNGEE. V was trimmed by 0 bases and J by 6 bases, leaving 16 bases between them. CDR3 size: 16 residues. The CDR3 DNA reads TGTGCCAGCAGCGTAGTGGACGGGAGCTGGGGCAATGAGCAGTTCTTC. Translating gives CASSVVDGSWGNEQFF.

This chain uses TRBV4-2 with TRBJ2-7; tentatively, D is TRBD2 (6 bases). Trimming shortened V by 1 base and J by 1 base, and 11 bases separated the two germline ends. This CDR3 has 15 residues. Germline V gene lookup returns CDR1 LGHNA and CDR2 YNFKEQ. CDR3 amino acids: CASSQVGGRSYEQYF. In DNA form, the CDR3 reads TGTGCCAGCAGCCAAGTGGGAGGACGATCCTACGAGCAGTACTTC.

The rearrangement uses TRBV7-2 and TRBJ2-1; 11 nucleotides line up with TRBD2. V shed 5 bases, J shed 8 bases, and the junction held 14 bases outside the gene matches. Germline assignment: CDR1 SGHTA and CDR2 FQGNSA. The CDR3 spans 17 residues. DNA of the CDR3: TGTGCCAGCAGCACATCCTCGGGAACTAGCGGGAGCTATGAGCAGTTCTTC. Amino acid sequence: CASSTSSGTSGSYEQFF. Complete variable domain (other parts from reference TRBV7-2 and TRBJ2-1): GAGVSQSPSNKVTEKGKDVELRCDPISGHTALYWYRQSLGQGLEFLIYFQGNSAPDKSGLPSDRFSAERTGGSVSTLTIQRTQQEDSAVYLCASSTSSGTSGSYEQFFGPGTRLTVL.

CDR3 in amino acids: CAISEYKGTGQYSNQPQHF. The CDR3 DNA follows: TGTGCCATCAGTGAGTATAAAGGGACAGGGCAATATAGCAATCAGCCCCAGCATTTT. This chain links TRBV10-3 with TRBJ1-5; 9 bases agree with TRBD1. The CDR3 is 19 residues long. The J segment lost 0 bases and the V segment lost 1 base, leaving 10 bases of the junction unmatched. Germline V gene sequence: CDR1 ENHRY, CDR2 SYGVKD.

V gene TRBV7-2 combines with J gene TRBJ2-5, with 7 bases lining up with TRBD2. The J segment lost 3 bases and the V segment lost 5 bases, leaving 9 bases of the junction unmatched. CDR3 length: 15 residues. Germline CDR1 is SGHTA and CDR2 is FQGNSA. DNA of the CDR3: TGTGCCAGCAGCCTCGCGGCTAGCGGTAAAGAGACCCAGTACTTC. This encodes CASSLAASGKETQYF.

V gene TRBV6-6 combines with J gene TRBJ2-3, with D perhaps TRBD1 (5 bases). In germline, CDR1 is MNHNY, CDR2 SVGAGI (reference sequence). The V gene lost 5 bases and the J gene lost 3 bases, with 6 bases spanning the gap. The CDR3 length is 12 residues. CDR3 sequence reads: CASSKGTDTQYF. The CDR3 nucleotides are TGTGCCAGCAGTAAGGGGACAGATACGCAGTATTTT.

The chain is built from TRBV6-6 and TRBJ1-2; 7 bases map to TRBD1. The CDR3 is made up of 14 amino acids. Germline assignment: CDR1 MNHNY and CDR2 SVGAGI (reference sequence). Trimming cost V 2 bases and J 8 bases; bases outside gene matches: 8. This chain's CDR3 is CASSYPDRVEGYTF. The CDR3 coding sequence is TGTGCCAGCAGTTACCCTGACAGGGTGGAAGGCTACACCTTC.

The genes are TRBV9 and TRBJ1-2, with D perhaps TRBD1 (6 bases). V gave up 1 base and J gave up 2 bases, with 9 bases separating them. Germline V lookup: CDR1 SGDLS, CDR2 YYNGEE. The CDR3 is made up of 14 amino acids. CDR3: CASSVLDSNYGYTF. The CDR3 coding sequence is TGTGCCAGCAGCGTACTGGACAGCAACTATGGCTACACCTTC.

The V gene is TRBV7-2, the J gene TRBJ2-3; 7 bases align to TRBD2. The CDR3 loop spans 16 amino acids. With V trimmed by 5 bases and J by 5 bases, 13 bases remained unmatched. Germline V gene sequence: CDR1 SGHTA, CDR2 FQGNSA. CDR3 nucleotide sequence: TGTGCCAGCAGCCCTCTTGGGGTAGCGGGTCTAGATACGCAGTATTTT. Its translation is CASSPLGVAGLDTQYF.